Presented here are 24 T cell receptor beta chains from one specimen sequenced in a study of blood T cell repertoires in COVID-19. Some clones are missing from TCRdb's copy, which holds only in-frame ones; the method was immunoSEQ multiplex PCR. The sample records around 200,000 clones, 85% to 90% being singletons. Material: peripheral blood. Receptor source: a man over 45 with acute or convalescent COVID-19.

V gene TRBV6-6 combines with J gene TRBJ1-2; 7 bases match TRBD1. Losses at the gene ends were 5 bases for V and 0 bases for J; bases not matched to a gene: 12. Germline V gene data show CDR1 as MNHNY and CDR2 as SVGAGI (reference sequence). The CDR3 extends over 17 amino acids. The CDR3 region has the DNA TGTGCCAGCAGTCCTATCCTGGGGACAGCAGCTAACTATGGCTACACCTTC. It yields the protein CASSPILGTAANYGYTF.

The rearrangement uses TRBV5-6 and TRBJ1-3; tentative D call: TRBD1 (6 bases). The V gene's germline CDR1 is SGHDT and CDR2 YYEEEE. The ends were cut back, 3 bases at V and 4 bases at J, with 14 bases in the middle. The CDR3 has 15 residues. The CDR3 protein is CASSSPTGSGNTIYF. The CDR3 region has the DNA TGTGCCAGCAGCTCCCCAACAGGGTCCGGAAACACCATATATTTT.

The rearrangement uses TRBV27 and TRBJ1-6; the D gene is possibly TRBD1 (6 bases). Germline V gene sequence: CDR1 MNHEY, CDR2 SMNVEV (reference sequence). The CDR3 consists of 14 residues. V was cut by 6 bases and J by 6 bases, with 12 bases left in between. The CDR3 here is CASSPTRGNSPLHF. In DNA, the CDR3 is TGTGCCAGCAGCCCCACCAGGGGTAATTCACCCCTCCACTTT.

The chain recombines TRBV7-7 with TRBJ1-4; no clear D. Trimming shortened V by 5 bases and J by 2 bases, and 6 bases separated the two germline ends. Germline CDR1 and CDR2: SSHAT and FNYEAQ (reference sequence). This CDR3 contains 13 residues. CDR3 sequence (DNA): TGTGCCAGCAGCCTATCCACTAATGAAAAACTGTTTTTT. It is translated as CASSLSTNEKLFF. The full variable domain, in which reference TRBV7-7 and TRBJ1-4 provide the parts outside the CDR3, is GAGVSQSPRYKVTKRGQDVTLRCDPISSHATLYWYQQALGQGPEFLTYFNYEAQPDKSGLPSDRFSAERPEGSISTLTIQRTEQRDSAMYRCASSLSTNEKLFFGSGTQLSVL.

V and J are TRBV5-1 and TRBJ2-5, with D possibly TRBD2 on 6 matching bases. V dropped 1 base and J dropped 2 bases, with 9 bases sitting between them. Germline CDR1 is SGHRS and CDR2 is YFSETQ. The CDR3 totals 14 residues. The CDR3 DNA sequence: TGCGCCAGCAGCTTGTATCGGGGGCAAGAGACCCAGTACTTC. As protein: CASSLYRGQETQYF.

This clone showed up just once. Other nucleotide sequences from this sample produce the same CDR3. The J gene is TRBJ2-5, the V gene TRBV5-1, with TRBD2 matching over 13 bases. The CDR3 length is 16 residues. Looked up from germline, CDR1 is SGHRS and CDR2 is YFSETQ. V gave up 0 bases and J gave up 5 bases; unmatched junction bases: 4. CDR3: CASSLGTSGGQETQYF. For the CDR3, the DNA is TGCGCCAGCAGCTTGGGGACTAGCGGGGGCCAGGAGACCCAGTACTTC.

The V and J genes are TRBV10-3 and TRBJ1-2; D not certain. Germline-derived CDR1 and CDR2 are ENHRY and SYGVKD. Trimming stripped 7 bases from V and 0 bases from J, with 12 bases between. The CDR3 covers 14 residues. In DNA, the CDR3 is TGTGCCATCAAGCCCCAGGAAGCTAACTATGGCTACACCTTC. Translated: CAIKPQEANYGYTF.

The chain carries TRBV7-3 and TRBJ2-3, with 10 positions matching TRBD2. Unmatched junction bases numbered 6, after V lost 5 bases and J lost 4 bases. This CDR3 spans 15 amino acids. Looked up from germline, CDR1 is SGHTA and CDR2 is FQGTGA. The CDR3 DNA sequence: TGTGCCAGCAGCATTAGCGGGGGGCCCCCAGATACGCAGTATTTT. Amino acids: CASSISGGPPDTQYF.

This clone was counted once. V usage is TRBV10-2 and J usage is TRBJ1-6, with unresolved D. CDR1 is WSHSY and CDR2 is SAAADI in the germline V gene. The CDR3 runs to 13 residues. V shed 3 bases and J shed 13 bases, with 13 bases lying between them. The CDR3: CASSEPYAAPLHF. The CDR3 bases are TGCGCCAGCAGTGAACCCTACGCGGCCCCCCTCCACTTT.

The chain combines TRBV11-2 with TRBJ2-7, with a possible D match to TRBD1 (6 bases). Trimming pared 5 bases from V and 6 bases from J, leaving 11 bases between. The germline CDR1 and CDR2 sequences are SGHAT and FQNNGV. This CDR3 contains 12 residues. CDR3 protein: CASSPQGIEQYF. CDR3 DNA sequence: TGTGCCAGCAGCCCTCAGGGGATCGAGCAGTACTTC.

The chain is built from TRBV21-1 and TRBJ1-1; the D call of TRBD1 is as the table states it, not checked on the DNA. TRBV21-1 is a known pseudogene. The length of the CDR3 is 16 residues. The CDR3 loop reads CASSTWGYRGDTEAFF. Written as DNA, the CDR3 is TGTGCCAGCAGCACCTGGGGATACAGGGGGGACACTGAAGCTTTCTTT.

This chain connects TRBV7-2 to TRBJ2-2, with TRBD2 as a possible D gene (5 bases). The CDR3 has 15 residues. CDR1 is SGHTA, CDR2 FQGNSA, per germline. Trimming stripped 5 bases from V and 4 bases from J, with 14 bases between. The CDR3 DNA sequence: TGTGCCAGCAGCCCCCGGGTAGCGAGCACCGGGGAGCTGTTTTTT. It specifies CASSPRVASTGELFF.

This clone was seen a single time. This chain uses TRBV11-2 with TRBJ2-2, with 10 bases identical to TRBD1. The CDR3 runs 15 residues. V was clipped by 5 bases and J by 4 bases; unmatched bases: 4. Looked up from germline, CDR1 is SGHAT and CDR2 is FQNNGV. The CDR3 reads CASSDRTGGTGELFF. DNA for the CDR3: TGTGCCAGCAGCGATCGGACAGGGGGCACCGGGGAGCTGTTTTTT.

This clone was counted a few times. This chain connects TRBV7-9 to TRBJ2-1; 10 bases fit TRBD1. There are 16 residues in the CDR3. Germline CDR1 SEHNR, CDR2 FQNEAQ (reference sequence). Losses at the gene ends were 6 bases for V and 10 bases for J; bases not matched to a gene: 15. The CDR3 loop is CASSFSPGTGAWEQFF. The CDR3 DNA reads TGTGCCAGCAGTTTTTCCCCCGGGACAGGGGCATGGGAGCAGTTCTTC.

The chain links TRBV28 to TRBJ1-3; tentatively, D is TRBD1 (5 bases). The CDR3 is made up of 15 amino acids. The V gene lost 4 bases and the J gene lost 0 bases, with 10 bases spanning the gap. The germline CDR1 and CDR2 sequences are MDHEN and SYDVKM. Here the CDR3 reads CASSSGVSSGNTIYF. The CDR3 region has the DNA TGTGCCAGCAGTTCGGGGGTTTCCTCTGGAAACACCATATATTTT.

This clone has a single count. The rearrangement joins TRBV15 to TRBJ1-2, with D perhaps TRBD1 (6 bases). The CDR3 runs 17 residues. CDR1 is LNHNV and CDR2 is YYDKDF in the germline V gene (reference sequence). V was trimmed by 0 bases and J by 2 bases, leaving 16 bases between them. CDR3 residues: CATSRDWGGGRNYGYTF. For the CDR3, the DNA is TGTGCCACCAGCAGAGATTGGGGCGGGGGCAGGAACTATGGCTACACCTTC. Full variable domain (remainder filled in from reference TRBV15 and TRBJ1-2): DAMVIQNPRYQVTQFGKPVTLSCSQTLNHNVMYWYQQKSSQAPKLLFHYYDKDFNNEADTPDNFQSRRPNTSFCFLDIRSPGLGDTAMYLCATSRDWGGGRNYGYTFGSGTRLTVV.

The genes are TRBV10-1 and TRBJ1-3; D might be TRBD1 (5 bases). CDR1 is WNHNN, CDR2 SYGVQD, per germline (reference sequence). The CDR3 totals 15 residues. Trimming pared 3 bases from V and 2 bases from J, leaving 11 bases between. CDR3 in amino acids: CASSESTETGNTIYF. DNA of the CDR3: TGCGCCAGCAGTGAATCGACAGAGACTGGAAACACCATATATTTT.

CDR3 nucleotides: TGTGCCTGGACCCCGGGGAGCAATCAGCCCCAGCATTTT. Protein sequence: CAWTPGSNQPQHF. The chain employs TRBV30 and TRBJ1-5; D gene uncertain. The CDR3 runs 13 residues. Germline V CDR1 and CDR2: GTSNPN, SVGIG (reference sequence). Trimming shortened V by 4 bases and J by 1 base, and 8 bases separated the two germline ends. The whole variable domain, filled in from reference TRBV30 and TRBJ1-5, reads SQTIHQWPATLVQPVGSPLSLECTVEGTSNPNLYWYRQAAGRGLQLLFYSVGIGQISSEVPQNLSASRPQDRQFILSSKKLLLSDSGFYLCAWTPGSNQPQHFGDGTRLSIL.

This chain joins TRBV5-4 and TRBJ1-2; D possibly corresponds to TRBD1 (5 bases). The germline V and J ends were trimmed by 3 bases and 2 bases, with 20 bases remaining between them. Germline CDR1 is SGHNT and CDR2 is YYREEE (reference sequence). This CDR3 contains 17 residues. CDR3 bases: TGTGCCAGCAGCTCGGGGGGACGTAGCCCGAACAACTATGGCTACACCTTC. Translated: CASSSGGRSPNNYGYTF.

The V and J genes are TRBV19 and TRBJ2-2; 8 positions match TRBD2. Germline V gene data show CDR1 as LNHDA and CDR2 as SQIVND (reference sequence). The CDR3 is 15 residues long. Trimming cost V 6 bases and J 5 bases; bases outside gene matches: 8. CDR3 bases: TGTGCCAGTAGCACCCCCGGGGGGGGTACCGGGGAGCTGTTTTTT. Residues: CASSTPGGGTGELFF.

CDR3 DNA sequence: TGCGCCAGCAGCTTGGTAGCGGGTCAGCCCCAGCATTTT. This encodes CASSLVAGQPQHF. This chain connects TRBV5-1 to TRBJ1-5, with D hard to call. With 0 bases removed from V and 6 bases from J, the gap between germline ends came to 7 bases. CDR1 and CDR2 from the germline V gene are SGHRS and YFSETQ. CDR3 length: 13 amino acids.

The chain employs TRBV5-1 and TRBJ1-5; no definite D call. Germline lookup yields CDR1 SGHRS and CDR2 YFSETQ. CDR3 length: 15 amino acids. V shed 0 bases and J shed 5 bases, with 12 bases lying between them. The CDR3 protein is CASSLGEGLYQPQHF. CDR3 nucleotide sequence: TGCGCCAGCAGCTTGGGGGAGGGATTGTATCAGCCCCAGCATTTT.

The chain couples TRBV10-3 to TRBJ2-7; 7 positions agree with TRBD2. V lost 4 bases and J lost 3; bases outside the gene matches: 6. Per the germline V gene, CDR1 is ENHRY and CDR2 is SYGVKD. The CDR3 is 14 amino acids. CDR3 DNA: TGTGCCATCAGTGCGGCGGGACTAAACTACGAGCAGTACTTC. Its protein product is CAISAAGLNYEQYF.

The gene calls are TRBV5-4 and TRBJ1-4; a possible D gene is TRBD1 (6 bases). Trimming removed 4 bases from V and 8 bases from J, with 12 bases in between. The CDR3 loop spans 13 amino acids. Looked up from germline, CDR1 is SGHNT and CDR2 is YYREEE (reference sequence). The CDR3 DNA is TGTGCCAGCAGCCCGGACAGTCGGGAAAAACTGTTTTTT. Its protein product is CASSPDSREKLFF.